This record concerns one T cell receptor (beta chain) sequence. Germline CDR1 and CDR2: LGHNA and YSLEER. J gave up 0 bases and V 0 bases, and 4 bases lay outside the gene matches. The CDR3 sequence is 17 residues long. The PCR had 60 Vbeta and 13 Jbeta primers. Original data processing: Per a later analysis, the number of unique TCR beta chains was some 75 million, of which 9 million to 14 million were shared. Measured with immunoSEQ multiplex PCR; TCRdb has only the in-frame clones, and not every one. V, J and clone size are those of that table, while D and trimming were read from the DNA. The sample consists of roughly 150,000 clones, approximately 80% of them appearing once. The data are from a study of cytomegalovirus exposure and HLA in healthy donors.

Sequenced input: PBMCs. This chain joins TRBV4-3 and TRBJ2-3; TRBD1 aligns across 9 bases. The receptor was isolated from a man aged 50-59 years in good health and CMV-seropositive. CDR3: CASSQDWDRVSTDTQYF. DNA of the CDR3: TGCGCCAGCAGCCAAGATTGGGACAGGGTTAGCACAGATACGCAGTATTTT.